One and the same sample provided the 31 T cell receptor beta chains below, sequenced in a study of CD8 T cells in Susac syndrome. It was with random hexamers that 0.5 to 1 ug RNA was reverse transcribed. TCRdb fed the immunoSEQ multiplex PCR reads into MiXCR, producing one record per CDR3 protein. The data contain over 130,000 distinct CDR3 sequences, roughly 95% of them singletons. Source material: CD4+ T cells from PBMCs. These receptor sequences come from a human donor with multiple sclerosis.

The chain combines TRBV15 with TRBJ2-3; the D is unclear. Germline-derived CDR1 and CDR2 are LNHNV and YYDKDF (reference sequence). The CDR3 is made up of 14 amino acids. V dropped 3 bases and J dropped 0 bases, with 7 bases sitting between them. The CDR3 reads CATSRASSTDTQYF. CDR3 DNA sequence: TGTGCCACCAGCAGGGCATCTAGCACAGATACGCAGTATTTT.

The rearrangement uses TRBV5-1 and TRBJ2-2, with unresolved D. Germline V gene sequence: CDR1 SGHRS, CDR2 YFSETQ. CDR3 size: 14 residues. The V and J ends lost 5 bases and 3 bases respectively, with 11 bases between them. The CDR3 bases are TGCGCCAGCAGTGTTGGGCAGGACACCGGGGAGCTGTTTTTT. As protein: CASSVGQDTGELFF.

The V call is TRBV5-1, the J call TRBJ2-1; 7 bases match TRBD2. This CDR3 contains 15 residues. Germline V gives CDR1 SGHRS, CDR2 YFSETQ. The ends lost 1 base at V and 4 bases at J; junction bases unmatched: 5. CDR3 residues: CASSLLRERYNEQFF. In DNA form, the CDR3 reads TGCGCCAGCAGCTTGCTGCGGGAGAGGTACAATGAGCAGTTCTTC.

The chain carries TRBV7-2 and TRBJ2-7; 12 nucleotides align to TRBD1. CDR3 size: 15 residues. V was clipped by 5 bases and J by 7 bases; unmatched bases: 9. Germline loops: CDR1 SGHTA, CDR2 FQGNSA. CDR3 protein: CASSHRDRGPREQYF. The CDR3 DNA follows: TGTGCCAGCAGCCACAGGGACAGGGGGCCTCGGGAGCAGTACTTC.

This chain uses TRBV3-1 with TRBJ2-1; D is unclear. Germline values: CDR1 LGHDT, CDR2 YNNKEL (reference sequence). The CDR3 runs 13 residues. The germline V and J ends were trimmed by 1 base and 7 bases, with 8 bases remaining between them. The CDR3: CASSQVPANEQFF. CDR3 bases: TGTGCCAGCAGCCAAGTACCAGCTAATGAGCAGTTCTTC.

The chain recombines TRBV29-1 with TRBJ2-3; 9 bases are a match to TRBD1. The V and J ends lost 2 bases and 2 bases, in that order; junction bases with no gene match: 11. The CDR3 consists of 17 residues. Germline V CDR1 and CDR2: SQVTM, ANQGSEA. The CDR3 DNA reads as TGCAGCGTTGAAACGATAGGGACAGGGTACTCCACAGATACGCAGTATTTT. It is translated as CSVETIGTGYSTDTQYF.

The genes are TRBV29-1 and TRBJ1-2; 7 nucleotides match TRBD1. V lost 0 bases, J lost 1 base, and 8 bases stayed unmatched. This CDR3 region has 16 residues. Germline CDR1 SQVTM, CDR2 ANQGSEA. The CDR3 loop is CSVEERSGGYNYGYTF. The CDR3 nucleotides are TGCAGCGTTGAAGAACGGTCAGGGGGGTATAACTATGGCTACACCTTC.

CDR3 coding DNA: TGTGCCAGCAGCGCTACAGGGAAGGAGACCCAGTACTTC. Translating it yields CASSATGKETQYF. V and J are TRBV9 and TRBJ2-5, with TRBD1 as a possible D gene (6 bases). CDR1 SGDLS and CDR2 YYNGEE come from the germline V gene. This CDR3 has 13 amino acids. V lost 3 bases, J lost 5 bases, and 11 bases lay in between.

J is TRBJ2-3 and V is TRBV4-1; D ambiguous. V dropped 4 bases and J dropped 5 bases, with 10 bases sitting between them. The CDR3 runs to 13 residues. The germline V gene has CDR1 MGHRA and CDR2 YSYEKL. DNA of the CDR3: TGCGCCAGCAGCCTCCGAGTCGGAGATACGCAGTATTTT. It is translated as CASSLRVGDTQYF.

This clonotype was seen only once. The rearrangement uses TRBV3-1 and TRBJ2-7; 10 nucleotides agree with TRBD2. Germline V gene sequence: CDR1 LGHDT, CDR2 YNNKEL (reference sequence). V lost 4 bases and J lost 6; bases outside the gene matches: 9. The CDR3 length is 15 residues. CDR3: CASSRGASGSSEQYF. Here the CDR3 DNA reads TGTGCCAGCAGCCGGGGGGCTAGCGGGAGTAGCGAGCAGTACTTC.

The rearrangement links TRBV30 to TRBJ1-6; maybe TRBD1 (6 bases). Per the germline V gene, CDR1 is GTSNPN and CDR2 is SVGIG (reference sequence). The V end was cut by 1 base, the J end by 6 bases, with 16 bases between. This CDR3 comprises 16 residues. CDR3 DNA: TGTGCCTGGAGTGGGGTTATCGGACAGCGTAATTCACCCCTCCACTTT. Translated, it gives CAWSGVIGQRNSPLHF.

The chain couples TRBV7-2 to TRBJ2-3, with D unresolved. Germline values: CDR1 SGHTA, CDR2 FQGNSA. This CDR3 has 12 residues. Trimming cost V 5 bases and J 2 bases, with 5 bases left between them. CDR3 sequence (DNA): TGTGCCAGCAGCCCCCCCACAGATACGCAGTATTTT. Translated: CASSPPTDTQYF.

The chain joins TRBV28 to TRBJ2-3, with 9 bases that match TRBD1. Germline CDR1 MDHEN, CDR2 SYDVKM. Germline trimming cut 3 bases from V and 4 bases from J; bases unmatched to any gene: 5. This CDR3 is built from 15 residues. The CDR3 nucleotides read TGTGCCAGCAGTTTCGCGGGACAGGGAGCAGATACGCAGTATTTT. Its protein product is CASSFAGQGADTQYF.

The chain employs TRBV7-9 and TRBJ2-3, with D possibly matching TRBD1 (6 bases). The ends were cut back, 2 bases at V and 0 bases at J, with 15 bases in the middle. Germline V gives CDR1 SEHNR, CDR2 FQNEAQ (reference sequence). The CDR3 is made up of 17 amino acids. The CDR3 here is CASSLRQTGLSTDTQYF. The CDR3, as DNA: TGTGCCAGCAGCTTACGGCAGACAGGCCTTAGCACAGATACGCAGTATTTT.

The genes are TRBV6-1 and TRBJ2-7, with 12 bases that match TRBD2. J lost 2 bases, V lost 6 bases, and 8 bases had no gene match. Germline V gives CDR1 MNHNS, CDR2 SASEGT. CDR3 length: 16 amino acids. CDR3 sequence reads: CASRRRTSGNPYEQYF. As DNA, the CDR3 is TGTGCCAGCAGACGCCGGACTAGCGGGAACCCCTACGAGCAGTACTTC.

The rearrangement joins TRBV2 to TRBJ2-1; D perhaps matches TRBD2 (6 bases). Deletions cut 6 bases from V and 2 bases from J, with 14 bases between. This CDR3 spans 15 amino acids. Germline-derived CDR1 and CDR2 are SNHLY and FYNNEI. The CDR3 region is CASSAIAVTYNEQFF. In DNA, the CDR3 is TGTGCCAGCAGCGCTATAGCGGTGACCTACAATGAGCAGTTCTTC.

The chain carries TRBV30 and TRBJ2-1; D might be TRBD1 (5 bases). Trimming took off 2 bases at V and 7 bases at J, with 12 bases between the two ends. This CDR3 spans 13 amino acids. CDR1 GTSNPN and CDR2 SVGIG come from the germline V gene (reference sequence). CDR3 DNA: TGTGCCTGGAGTACCAAGGGGCGTAATGAGCAGTTCTTC. It specifies CAWSTKGRNEQFF.

The chain combines TRBV7-8 with TRBJ1-1, with D possibly matching TRBD1 (5 bases). Germline V gene sequence: CDR1 SGHVS, CDR2 FQNEAQ. V was pared by 4 bases and J by 3 bases, with 15 bases between. This CDR3 spans 15 amino acids. CDR3 amino acids: CASSSTGPWDTEAFF. CDR3 DNA sequence: TGTGCCAGCAGCTCAACAGGTCCCTGGGACACTGAAGCTTTCTTT. The variable domain in full, completed from reference TRBV7-8 and TRBJ1-1, reads GAGVSQSPRYKVAKRGQDVALRCDPISGHVSLFWYQQALGQGPEFLTYFQNEAQLDKSGLPSDRFFAERPEGSVSTLKIQRTQQEDSAVYLCASSSTGPWDTEAFFGQGTRLTVV.

V is TRBV14 and J is TRBJ2-1; 8 bases are a match to TRBD2. The CDR3 sequence is 16 residues long. V dropped 0 bases and J dropped 8; count of bases not matched to a gene: 9. CDR1 SGHDN and CDR2 FVKESK come from the germline V gene. CDR3: CASSQDSGTRWDEQFF. The CDR3 nucleotides read TGTGCCAGCAGCCAAGATTCTGGGACTAGATGGGATGAGCAGTTCTTC. Full variable domain (missing parts from reference TRBV14 and TRBJ2-1): EAGVTQFPSHSVIEKGQTVTLRCDPISGHDNLYWYRRVMGKEIKFLLHFVKESKQDESGMPNNRFLAERTGGTYSTLKVQPAELEDSGVYFCASSQDSGTRWDEQFFGPGTRLTVL.

V is TRBV9 and J is TRBJ1-1; D possibly corresponds to TRBD1 (6 bases). V gave up 7 bases and J gave up 6 bases, with 16 bases separating them. This CDR3 contains 13 residues. The germline gives CDR1 SGDLS, CDR2 YYNGEE. The CDR3 sequence: CASSLTGTPEAFF. DNA of the CDR3: TGTGCCAGCTCTCTGACAGGAACTCCTGAAGCTTTCTTT.

The V and J genes are TRBV4-1 and TRBJ2-7; 7 bases fit TRBD1. The germline V gene has CDR1 MGHRA and CDR2 YSYEKL. The CDR3 runs to 16 residues. V shed 4 bases, J shed 2 bases, and the junction held 11 bases outside the gene matches. CDR3 DNA: TGCGCCAGCAGCCGAGCCACGGGACAGTCTACCTACGAGCAGTACTTC. The encoded protein is CASSRATGQSTYEQYF.

CDR3 region: CASSLTGDLVYGYTF. The CDR3 region has the DNA TGTGCCAGCAGTCTAACAGGGGACCTCGTCTATGGCTACACCTTC. This chain links TRBV27 with TRBJ1-2; 7 nucleotides match TRBD1. CDR3 length: 15 amino acids. Looked up from germline, CDR1 is MNHEY and CDR2 is SMNVEV (reference sequence). The junction had 10 bases not matched to a gene; V was cut back by 5 bases and J by 4 bases.

The chain joins TRBV5-1 to TRBJ1-2; tentatively, D is TRBD1 (5 bases). Trimming took off 0 bases at V and 6 bases at J, with 9 bases between the two ends. The germline V gene encodes CDR1 SGHRS and CDR2 YFSETQ. The CDR3 extends over 13 amino acids. The CDR3 DNA reads TGCGCCAGCAGCTTGGCCGGGACGGATGGCTACACCTTC. Amino acids: CASSLAGTDGYTF.

The CDR3 loop reads CSVVSSSGNTIYF. In DNA, the CDR3 is TGCAGCGTTGTCAGTAGCTCTGGAAACACCATATATTTT. This chain links TRBV29-1 with TRBJ1-3; D not resolved. Germline-derived CDR1 and CDR2 are SQVTM and ANQGSEA. V lost 4 bases and J 0 bases, leaving 7 bases between the germline ends. This CDR3 is built from 13 residues.

The rearrangement uses TRBV4-1 and TRBJ2-3; D is perhaps TRBD1 (6 bases). Trimming removed 0 bases at V and 0 bases at J, with 19 bases between. Germline V gives CDR1 MGHRA, CDR2 YSYEKL. There are 19 residues in the CDR3. CDR3: CASSQDVDSHGLSTDTQYF. The DNA of the CDR3 is TGCGCCAGCAGCCAAGACGTGGACAGCCACGGGCTGAGCACAGATACGCAGTATTTT.

The V gene is TRBV20-1, the J gene TRBJ2-7; weak D call: TRBD2 (6 bases). V lost 4 bases to trimming and J lost 2 bases, with 15 bases between them. The germline V gene encodes CDR1 DFQATT and CDR2 SNEGSKA (reference sequence). The CDR3 totals 14 residues. The CDR3, as DNA: TGCAGTGCTACCAATCTAGCGTACGCCTACGAGCAGTACTTC. Translation gives CSATNLAYAYEQYF.

CDR3 bases: TGTGCCAGCAGGGGACAGGTCTACGAGCAGTACTTC. Amino acid sequence: CASRGQVYEQYF. The chain carries TRBV2 and TRBJ2-7, with 8 bases aligning to TRBD1. V dropped 6 bases and J dropped 3; count of bases not matched to a gene: 1. In germline, CDR1 is SNHLY, CDR2 FYNNEI. The CDR3 has 12 amino acids. Drawing the rest from reference TRBV2 and TRBJ2-7, the complete variable domain is EPEVTQTPSHQVTQMGQEVILRCVPISNHLYFYWYRQILGQKVEFLVSFYNNEISEKSEIFDDQFSVERPDGSNFTLKIRSTKLEDSAMYFCASRGQVYEQYFGPGTRLTVT.

This chain uses TRBV20-1 with TRBJ1-1, with 9 bases fitting TRBD1. The germline gives CDR1 DFQATT, CDR2 SNEGSKA (reference sequence). The CDR3 contains 17 residues. Losses at the gene ends were 1 base for V and 1 base for J; bases not matched to a gene: 10. The CDR3 is CSARVLDRGMRNTEAFF. The CDR3 DNA reads TGCAGTGCTAGAGTATTAGACAGGGGGATGAGGAACACTGAAGCTTTCTTT.

The count of this clonotype is one. This chain uses TRBV19 with TRBJ1-5; 7 bases agree with TRBD1. The V and J ends lost 5 bases and 2 bases, in that order; junction bases with no gene match: 9. Per the germline V gene, CDR1 is LNHDA and CDR2 is SQIVND (reference sequence). This CDR3 is built from 16 residues. This CDR3 reads CASSSWSGQGNQPQHF. The CDR3 DNA is TGTGCCAGTAGTTCCTGGTCCGGACAGGGCAATCAGCCCCAGCATTTT.

The V gene is TRBV7-2, the J gene TRBJ2-3; 16 nucleotides match TRBD2. In germline, CDR1 is SGHTA, CDR2 FQGNSA. With 6 bases clipped from V and 4 bases from J, the junction kept 4 bases outside the gene matches. The CDR3 has 16 amino acids. CDR3 loop: CASSPGTSGGADTQYF. The CDR3 coding sequence is TGTGCCAGCAGTCCTGGGACTAGCGGGGGGGCAGATACGCAGTATTTT.

This chain connects TRBV29-1 to TRBJ1-1; no clear D gene. Trimming stripped 4 bases from V and 7 bases from J, with 10 bases between. Per germline, CDR1 SQVTM and CDR2 ANQGSEA. This CDR3 has 11 amino acids. The CDR3 bases are TGCAGCGTTGTTGACGGTCATGAAGCTTTCTTT. Its protein is CSVVDGHEAFF. Supplemented by reference TRBV29-1 and TRBJ1-1, the full variable domain reads SAVISQKPSRDICQRGTSLTIQCQVDSQVTMMFWYRQQPGQSLTLIATANQGSEATYESGFVIDKFPISRPNLTFSTLTVSNMSPEDSSIYLCSVVDGHEAFFGQGTRLTVV.